Below, one TCR beta chain is given with its context. The record originates from a study of blood T cell repertoires in COVID-19. Study overall: Acute and convalescent COVID-19 specimens originated in the United States, Italy and Spain. PBMCs, B-cell-depleted T cells, or T cells provided the cDNA or gDNA that made up the material.

The authors' processing: By means of reference gene primer amplification, nucleated cell counts were estimated. Data came from immunoSEQ multiplex PCR; TCRdb stores just in-frame clones and leaves some out. V and J calls and clone size are given by that table; D and trimming were obtained from the DNA. The sample holds around 72,000 clones; 82% are singletons and the top ten take 15% to 20%. This TCR derives from a human donor in a cohort sampled during active COVID-19. The sample consisted of peripheral blood.

The CDR3 DNA reads TGTGCCAGCAGCGTAGGGGCAGGGGGCGCGGACGAGCAGTACTTC. This sequence encodes CASSVGAGGADEQYF. The chain has TRBV9 and TRBJ2-7; 8 bases map to TRBD1. Germline CDR1 reads SGDLS; CDR2 reads YYNGEE. Unmatched junction bases numbered 7, after V lost 0 bases and J lost 5 bases. The CDR3 runs to 15 residues.